These 2 T cell receptor beta chains were sequenced from one sample in a study of Ad26.COV2.S vaccination and SARS-CoV-2 variants. This sample's treatment: some 20 received Ad26.COV2.S at low or high dose, single or two shots; roughly five received placebo; per-sample allocation not given. It was on day 63 after the first vaccine or placebo injection that samples were taken. Assay: immunoSEQ multiplex PCR; the TCRdb copy retains only in-frame clones and omits some. The repertoire consists of around 310,000 clones, with around 90% occurring once and the leading ten covering over 5%. Here the sequenced sample was peripheral blood, taken in a trial of Ad26.COV2.S vaccine versus placebo. The source of these receptors is a person between 18 and 65 years old who received the Ad26.COV2.S COVID-19 vaccine or a placebo.

CDR3 amino acids: CASSFGREGARGYTF. The CDR3 region has the DNA TGTGCCAGCAGTTTCGGTCGCGAGGGGGCGCGGGGCTACACCTTC. The rearrangement uses TRBV28 and TRBJ1-2; 7 positions match TRBD1. Trimming cost V 3 bases and J 8 bases; bases outside gene matches: 12. CDR3 length: 15 residues. From germline, CDR1 is MDHEN and CDR2 SYDVKM.

V usage is TRBV5-6 and J usage is TRBJ1-1; perhaps TRBD1 as D (5 bases). The CDR3 is 15 amino acids. Trimming cost V 5 bases and J 0 bases, with 14 bases left between them. Germline V gene lookup returns CDR1 SGHDT and CDR2 YYEEEE. DNA for the CDR3: TGTGCCAGCAGACGGGGCAGACAAATGAACACTGAAGCTTTCTTT. It encodes CASRRGRQMNTEAFF.